This T cell receptor (beta chain) was found in a study of T cells in Graves' hyperthyroidism and ophthalmopathy. Amplified TCR beta CDR3 regions derived from RNA transcripts. HTBI primers were employed in a first-round RT-PCR of the TCR CDR3. TCRdb itself ran the multiplex PCR reads through MiXCR, one entry per CDR3 protein. The repertoire holds 550,000 to 800,000 distinct CDR3 sequences, about 18% seen once, with less than 20% in the top ten. This clonotype was recorded at least ten times. Trimming took 4 bases from V and 2 from J; bases not matched to a gene: 7. The V gene's germline CDR1 is MDHEN and CDR2 SYDVKM. The CDR3 loop spans 16 amino acids.

The clonotype originates from a man between 50 and 59 years old with Graves' hyperthyroidism. The chain is built from TRBV28 and TRBJ2-1; 8 bases agree with TRBD2. The sample was blood. The CDR3 sequence is CASSSGLAQPYNEQFF. In DNA, the CDR3 is TGTGCCAGCAGTTCCGGACTAGCCCAGCCCTACAATGAGCAGTTCTTC.